This T cell receptor (beta chain) was documented in a study of cytomegalovirus exposure and HLA in healthy donors. Primers included in the PCR were 60 Vbeta and 13 Jbeta primers. Profiling relied on immunoSEQ multiplex PCR, and the TCRdb table lists in-frame clones only, not all of them. The sample lists about 160,000 clones, 80% to 85% occurring once. General study points: Most TCR sequences were rare, but some public TCRs occurred in many donors.

This clone was seen a handful of times. Its target is unknown. CDR3 length equals 14 residues. The V gene's germline CDR1 is SGDLS and CDR2 YYNGEE. V was cut by 0 bases and J by 5 bases, with 12 bases left in between. The chain recombines TRBV9 with TRBJ2-7, with D perhaps TRBD2 (6 bases). Sequencing was done on a sample of PBMCs. The clonotype originates from a man between 25 and 39 years old in good health and CMV-seronegative. The CDR3 protein is CASSVGAEGHEQYF. CDR3 coding DNA: TGTGCCAGCAGCGTAGGGGCGGAGGGTCACGAGCAGTACTTC. The full variable domain, with the rest looked up from reference TRBV9 and TRBJ2-7, is DSGVTQTPKHLITATGQRVTLRCSPRSGDLSVYWYQQSLDQGLQFLIQYYNGEERAKGNILERFSAQQFPDLHSELNLSSLELGDSALYFCASSVGAEGHEQYFGPGTRLTVT.